This T cell receptor (beta chain) was captured by sequencing in a study of blood T cells in healthy people across ages. Staff drew about 10 milliliters of peripheral blood from each donor. It was with a sample-barcoded 5' primer and a J-beta primer mix that a second PCR of about 7 to 12 cycles was run. Every cDNA molecule carried a tag from a template-switch adaptor bearing 12 random nucleotides. TCRdb re-called the 5' RACE reads with MiXCR, one entry per CDR3 protein. The data contain roughly 1.5 million distinct CDR3 sequences, 35% to 45% of them singletons. V lost 1 base and J lost 10, with 9 bases in between. The CDR3 sequence is 12 residues long. Germline V gives CDR1 MGHRA, CDR2 YSYEKL.

The TCR originated in a woman aged 18 to 35 in good health. Source material: blood. J is TRBJ2-3 and V is TRBV4-1; D ambiguous. The CDR3 region is CASSQVSTAQYF. CDR3 bases: TGCGCCAGCAGCCAAGTCAGCACAGCGCAGTATTTT.